This T cell receptor (beta chain) was identified in a study of human T cells and chemical hapten exposure. Background on the study: Sensitization used 2% DPC on about 2 cm by about 2 cm upper inner arm skin.

Germline lookup yields CDR1 MNHEY and CDR2 SVGEGT. The CDR3 runs to 16 residues. The junction had 11 bases not matched to a gene; V was cut back by 6 bases and J by 4 bases. Time point in this sample: patch test 2, 6 weeks after DPC sensitization. The treatment denotes: therapeutic diphenylcyclopropenone sensitization with weekly scalp DPC. This clonotype has just a few counts. The antigen remains unidentified. Via MiXCR, TCRdb re-called the RACE reads, giving one row per CDR3 protein. The sample includes under 450,000 distinct CDR3 sequences, roughly 6.3% of them seen just once. Study-level results: Expanded TCRs created a significantly greater count of big CDR3 similarity clusters than controls did. Following DPC sensitization, TCRs present above 1 in 1000 frequency showed no change.

The chain is built from TRBV6-2 or TRBV6-3 and TRBJ2-3; 9 nucleotides line up with TRBD2. The origin of this receptor is a young woman with alopecia areata. Some clones in this sample may be carry-over from other donors' samples. The material was whole blood, obtained in connection with sensitization to the hapten diphenylcyclopropenone (DPC). The CDR3 sequence is CASSLKRGAWADTQYF. CDR3 nucleotides: TGTGCCAGCAGCCTTAAGCGGGGGGCCTGGGCAGATACGCAGTATTTT.